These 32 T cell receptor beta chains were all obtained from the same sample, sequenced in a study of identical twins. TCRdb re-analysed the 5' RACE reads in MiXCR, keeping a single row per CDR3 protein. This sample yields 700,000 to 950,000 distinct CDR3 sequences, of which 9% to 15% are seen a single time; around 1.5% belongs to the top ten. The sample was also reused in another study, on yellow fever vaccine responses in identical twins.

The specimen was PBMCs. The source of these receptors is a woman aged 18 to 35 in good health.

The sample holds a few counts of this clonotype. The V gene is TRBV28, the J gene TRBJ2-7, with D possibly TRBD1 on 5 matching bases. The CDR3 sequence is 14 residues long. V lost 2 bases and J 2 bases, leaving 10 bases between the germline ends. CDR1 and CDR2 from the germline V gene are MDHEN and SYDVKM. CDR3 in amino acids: CASSLNPRAYEQYF. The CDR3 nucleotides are TGTGCCAGCAGTTTAAATCCCAGGGCCTACGAGCAGTACTTC.

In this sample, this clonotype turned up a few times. For the CDR3, the DNA is TGTGCCAGCAGCGGGTTCCCCTACGAGCAGTACTTC. It encodes CASSGFPYEQYF. The V gene is TRBV6-1, the J gene TRBJ2-7; the D is unclear. The CDR3 spans 12 residues. Germline V gives CDR1 MNHNS, CDR2 SASEGT. The V and J ends lost 6 bases and 2 bases respectively, with 8 bases between them.

This CDR3 reads CATRAQYEQYV. In DNA form, the CDR3 reads TGTGCCACCAGGGCACAGTACGAGCAGTACGTC. The gene calls are TRBV24-1 and TRBJ2-7, with D uncertain. The ends were cut back, 7 bases at V and 4 bases at J, with 7 bases in the middle. Germline lookup yields CDR1 KGHDR and CDR2 SFDVKD. The CDR3 runs 11 residues.

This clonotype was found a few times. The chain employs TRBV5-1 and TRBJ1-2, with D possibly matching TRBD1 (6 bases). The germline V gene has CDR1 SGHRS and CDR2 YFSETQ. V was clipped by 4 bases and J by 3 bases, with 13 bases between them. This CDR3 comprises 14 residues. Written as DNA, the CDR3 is TGCGCCAGCAGCGCTGGGGACACCCACTATGGCTACACCTTC. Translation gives CASSAGDTHYGYTF.

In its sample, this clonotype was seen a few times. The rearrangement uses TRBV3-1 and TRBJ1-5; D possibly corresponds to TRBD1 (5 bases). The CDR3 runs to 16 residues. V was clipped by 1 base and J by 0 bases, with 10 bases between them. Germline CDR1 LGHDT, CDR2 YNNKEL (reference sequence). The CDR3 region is CASSQGTGTSNQPQHF. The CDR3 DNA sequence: TGTGCCAGCAGCCAAGGAACAGGCACTAGCAATCAGCCCCAGCATTTT.

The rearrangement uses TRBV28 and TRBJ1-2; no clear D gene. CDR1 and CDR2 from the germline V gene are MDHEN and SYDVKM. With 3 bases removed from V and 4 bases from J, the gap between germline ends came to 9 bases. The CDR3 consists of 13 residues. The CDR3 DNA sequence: TGTGCCAGCAGTTTGTATGGGTTCTATGGCTACACCTTC. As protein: CASSLYGFYGYTF.

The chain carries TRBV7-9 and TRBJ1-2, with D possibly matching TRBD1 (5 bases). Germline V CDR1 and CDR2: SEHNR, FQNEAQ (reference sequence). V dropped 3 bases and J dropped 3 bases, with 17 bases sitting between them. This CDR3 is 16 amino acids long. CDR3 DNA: TGTGCCAGCAGCTTCTGGGACGGCCGTCTGGACTATGGCTACACCTTC. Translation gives CASSFWDGRLDYGYTF.

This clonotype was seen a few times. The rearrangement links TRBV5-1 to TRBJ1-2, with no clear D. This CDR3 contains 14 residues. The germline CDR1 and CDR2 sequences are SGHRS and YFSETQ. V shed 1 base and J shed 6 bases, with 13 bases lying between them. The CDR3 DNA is TGCGCCAGCAGCTTGTTGCTGGGAGAAGATGGCTACACCTTC. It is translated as CASSLLLGEDGYTF.

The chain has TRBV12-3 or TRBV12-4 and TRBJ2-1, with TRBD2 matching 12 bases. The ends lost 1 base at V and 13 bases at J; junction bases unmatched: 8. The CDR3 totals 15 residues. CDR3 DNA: TGTGCCAGCAGTTTAGACGCTAGCGGGGGGGTCCGACAGTTCTTC. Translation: CASSLDASGGVRQFF.

The CDR3 loop reads CASRNSGLRPGELFF. The CDR3 nucleotides are TGTGCCAGCAGAAACTCGGGACTCAGACCCGGGGAGCTGTTTTTT. This rearrangement joins TRBV11-3 to TRBJ2-2; D might be TRBD2 (6 bases). Trimming left V 6 bases short and J 6 bases short, with 17 bases between. CDR1 is SGHNT, CDR2 YENEEA, per germline. The CDR3 is 15 residues long.

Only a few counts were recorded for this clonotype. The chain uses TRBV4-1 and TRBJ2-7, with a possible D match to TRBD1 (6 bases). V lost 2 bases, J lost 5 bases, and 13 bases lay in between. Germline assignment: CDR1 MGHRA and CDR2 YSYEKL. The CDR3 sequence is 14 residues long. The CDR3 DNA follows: TGCGCCAGCAGCCAAAGTTGGGCAGGGGACGAGCAGTACGTC. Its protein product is CASSQSWAGDEQYV.

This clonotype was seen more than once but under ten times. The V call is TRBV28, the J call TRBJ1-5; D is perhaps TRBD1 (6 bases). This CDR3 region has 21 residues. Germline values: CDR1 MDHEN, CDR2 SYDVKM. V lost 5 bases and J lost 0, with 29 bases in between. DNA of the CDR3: TGTGCCAGCAGTATCAGGGGACTAACGCTGCCCCCCCAATATAGCAATCAGCCCCAGCATTTT. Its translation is CASSIRGLTLPPQYSNQPQHF.

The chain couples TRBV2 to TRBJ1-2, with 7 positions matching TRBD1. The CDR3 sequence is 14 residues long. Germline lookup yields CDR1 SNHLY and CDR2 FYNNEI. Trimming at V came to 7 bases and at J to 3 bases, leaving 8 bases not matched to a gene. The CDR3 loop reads CASIEGAVDYGYTF. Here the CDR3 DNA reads TGTGCCAGCATAGAGGGGGCGGTGGACTATGGCTACACCTTC.

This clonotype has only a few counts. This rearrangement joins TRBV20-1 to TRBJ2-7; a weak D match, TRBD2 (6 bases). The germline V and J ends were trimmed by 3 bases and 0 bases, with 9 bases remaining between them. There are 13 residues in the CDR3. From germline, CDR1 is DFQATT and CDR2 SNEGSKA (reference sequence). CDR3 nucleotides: TGCAGTGCTAGTGGCGGGATCTCCTACGAGCAGTACTTC. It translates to CSASGGISYEQYF.

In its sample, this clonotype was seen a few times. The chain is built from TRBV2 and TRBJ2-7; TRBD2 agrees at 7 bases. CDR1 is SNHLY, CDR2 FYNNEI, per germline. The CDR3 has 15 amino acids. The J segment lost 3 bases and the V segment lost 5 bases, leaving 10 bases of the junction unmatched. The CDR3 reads CASSLPGLEHYEQYF. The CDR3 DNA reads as TGTGCCAGCAGTTTACCCGGACTAGAACACTACGAGCAGTACTTC.

In DNA, the CDR3 is TGTGCCAGCAGTCGAGACGGCCTGGAGCTGTTTTTT. Translating it yields CASSRDGLELFF. V usage is TRBV28 and J usage is TRBJ2-2, with no clear D. The V gene lost 5 bases and the J gene lost 10 bases, with 11 bases spanning the gap. CDR1 MDHEN and CDR2 SYDVKM come from the germline V gene. The CDR3 covers 12 residues.

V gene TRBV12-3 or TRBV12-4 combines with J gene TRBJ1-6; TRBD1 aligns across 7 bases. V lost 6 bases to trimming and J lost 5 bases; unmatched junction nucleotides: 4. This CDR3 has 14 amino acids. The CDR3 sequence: CASRGQANNSPLHF. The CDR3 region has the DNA TGTGCCAGCAGAGGACAGGCGAATAATTCACCCCTCCACTTT.

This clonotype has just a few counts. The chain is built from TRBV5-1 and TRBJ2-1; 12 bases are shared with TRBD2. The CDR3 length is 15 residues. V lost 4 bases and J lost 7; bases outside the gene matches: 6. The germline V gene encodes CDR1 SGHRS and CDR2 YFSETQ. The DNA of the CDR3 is TGCGCCAGCAGCATACTAGCGGGGGGCATAAATGAGCAGTTCTTC. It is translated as CASSILAGGINEQFF.

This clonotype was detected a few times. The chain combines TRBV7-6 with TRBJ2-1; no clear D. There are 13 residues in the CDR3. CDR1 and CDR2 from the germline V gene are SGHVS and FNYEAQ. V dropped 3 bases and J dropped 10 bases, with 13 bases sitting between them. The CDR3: CASSFPLSGEQFF. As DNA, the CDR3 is TGTGCCAGCAGCTTCCCTTTATCCGGCGAGCAGTTCTTC. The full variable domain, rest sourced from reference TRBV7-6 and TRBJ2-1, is GAGVSQSPRYKVTKRGQDVALRCDPISGHVSLYWYRQALGQGPEFLTYFNYEAQQDKSGLPNDRFSAERPEGSISTLTIQRTEQRDSAMYRCASSFPLSGEQFFGPGTRLTVL.

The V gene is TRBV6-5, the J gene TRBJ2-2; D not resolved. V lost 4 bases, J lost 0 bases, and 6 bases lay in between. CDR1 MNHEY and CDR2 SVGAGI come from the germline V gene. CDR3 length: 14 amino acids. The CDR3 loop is CASSSWPNTGELFF. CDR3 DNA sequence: TGTGCCAGCAGTTCTTGGCCGAACACCGGGGAGCTGTTTTTT.

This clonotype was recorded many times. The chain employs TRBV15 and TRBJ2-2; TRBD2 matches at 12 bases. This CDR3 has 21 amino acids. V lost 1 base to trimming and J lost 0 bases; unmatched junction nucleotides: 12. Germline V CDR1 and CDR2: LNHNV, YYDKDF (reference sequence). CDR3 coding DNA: TGTGCCACCAGCAGAGGGCCTAGCGGGGGGGATACTCTCGCGAACACCGGGGAGCTGTTTTTT. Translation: CATSRGPSGGDTLANTGELFF.

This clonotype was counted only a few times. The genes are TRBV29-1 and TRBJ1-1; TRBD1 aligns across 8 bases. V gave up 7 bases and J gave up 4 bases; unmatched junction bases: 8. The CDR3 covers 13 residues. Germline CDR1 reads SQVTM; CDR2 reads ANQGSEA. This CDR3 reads CSALTGAGTEAFF. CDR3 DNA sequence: TGCAGCGCCTTGACAGGGGCGGGCACTGAAGCTTTCTTT.

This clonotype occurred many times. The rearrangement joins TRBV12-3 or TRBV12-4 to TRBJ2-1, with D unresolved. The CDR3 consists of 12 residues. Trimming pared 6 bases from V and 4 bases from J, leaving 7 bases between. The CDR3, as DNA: TGTGCCAGCAGGCTAGGATACAATGAGCAGTTCTTC. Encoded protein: CASRLGYNEQFF.

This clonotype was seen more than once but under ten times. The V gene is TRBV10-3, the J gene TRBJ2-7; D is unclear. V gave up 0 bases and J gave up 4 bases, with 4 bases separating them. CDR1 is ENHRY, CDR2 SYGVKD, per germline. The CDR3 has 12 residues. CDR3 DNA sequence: TGTGCCATCAGTGAGTCGGGTTACGAGCAGTACGTC. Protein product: CAISESGYEQYV.

For the CDR3, the DNA is TGCGCCAGCAGCCGGACCGCGACAGGGATGGGAAACACTGAAGCTTTCTTT. It translates to CASSRTATGMGNTEAFF. The chain carries TRBV4-1 and TRBJ1-1; the match to TRBD1 covers 7 bases. CDR1 and CDR2 (germline): MGHRA, YSYEKL. This CDR3 has 17 amino acids. The V and J ends lost 4 bases and 2 bases, in that order; junction bases with no gene match: 13.

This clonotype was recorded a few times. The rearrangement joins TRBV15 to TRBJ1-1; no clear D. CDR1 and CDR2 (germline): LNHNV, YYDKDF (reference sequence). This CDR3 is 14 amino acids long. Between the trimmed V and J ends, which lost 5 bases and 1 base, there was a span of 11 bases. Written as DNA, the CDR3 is TGTGCCACCAGCGCATCTTGGACGAACACTGAAGCTTTCTTT. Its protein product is CATSASWTNTEAFF.

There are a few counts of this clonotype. The CDR3 protein is CASSQAGLSGVMQFF. The CDR3 bases are TGTGCCAGCAGCCAAGCGGGACTTAGCGGGGTTATGCAGTTCTTC. This chain joins TRBV3-1 and TRBJ2-1, with TRBD2 identical over 8 bases. CDR1 is LGHDT, CDR2 YNNKEL, per germline (reference sequence). This CDR3 comprises 15 residues. V shed 1 base and J 12 bases; nucleotides not matched to a gene: 11.

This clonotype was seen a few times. The CDR3 nucleotides are TGTGCCACCAGCACCCAGGGCCTAGCGGGATTTGAGACCCAGTACTTC. Its protein product is CATSTQGLAGFETQYF. This chain joins TRBV15 and TRBJ2-5, with TRBD2 matching over 9 bases. V shed 4 bases and J 5 bases; nucleotides not matched to a gene: 11. Per germline, CDR1 LNHNV and CDR2 YYDKDF (reference sequence). The CDR3 sequence is 16 residues long. Full variable domain (rest looked up from reference TRBV15 and TRBJ2-5): DAMVIQNPRYQVTQFGKPVTLSCSQTLNHNVMYWYQQKSSQAPKLLFHYYDKDFNNEADTPDNFQSRRPNTSFCFLDIRSPGLGDTAMYLCATSTQGLAGFETQYFGPGTRLLVL.

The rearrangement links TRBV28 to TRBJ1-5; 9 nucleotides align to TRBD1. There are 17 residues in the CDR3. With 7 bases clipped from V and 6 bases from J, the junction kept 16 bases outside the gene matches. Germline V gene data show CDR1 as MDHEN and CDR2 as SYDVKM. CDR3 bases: TGTGCCAGCAACAGAGGGGGAACAGGGGGCGCGGTTCAGCCCCAGCATTTT. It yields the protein CASNRGGTGGAVQPQHF.

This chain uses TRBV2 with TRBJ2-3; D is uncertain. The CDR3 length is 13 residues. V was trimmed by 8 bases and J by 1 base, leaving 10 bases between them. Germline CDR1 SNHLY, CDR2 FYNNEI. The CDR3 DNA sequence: TGTGCCAGCCCAACCGGGCGCACAGATACGCAGTATTTT. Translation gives CASPTGRTDTQYF.

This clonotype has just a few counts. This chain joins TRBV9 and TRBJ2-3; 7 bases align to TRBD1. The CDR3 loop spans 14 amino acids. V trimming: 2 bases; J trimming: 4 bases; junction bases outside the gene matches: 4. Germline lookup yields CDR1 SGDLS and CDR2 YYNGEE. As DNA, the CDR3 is TGTGCCAGCAGCGTCAACAGGGGTGCAGATACGCAGTATTTT. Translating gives CASSVNRGADTQYF.

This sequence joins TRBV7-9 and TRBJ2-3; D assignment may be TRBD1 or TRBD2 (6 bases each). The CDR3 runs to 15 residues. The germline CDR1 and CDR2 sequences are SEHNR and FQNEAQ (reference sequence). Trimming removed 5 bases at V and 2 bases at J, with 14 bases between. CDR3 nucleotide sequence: TGTGCCAGCAGCGCCAGTAGGGGGGCCACAGATACGCAGTATTTT. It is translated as CASSASRGATDTQYF.